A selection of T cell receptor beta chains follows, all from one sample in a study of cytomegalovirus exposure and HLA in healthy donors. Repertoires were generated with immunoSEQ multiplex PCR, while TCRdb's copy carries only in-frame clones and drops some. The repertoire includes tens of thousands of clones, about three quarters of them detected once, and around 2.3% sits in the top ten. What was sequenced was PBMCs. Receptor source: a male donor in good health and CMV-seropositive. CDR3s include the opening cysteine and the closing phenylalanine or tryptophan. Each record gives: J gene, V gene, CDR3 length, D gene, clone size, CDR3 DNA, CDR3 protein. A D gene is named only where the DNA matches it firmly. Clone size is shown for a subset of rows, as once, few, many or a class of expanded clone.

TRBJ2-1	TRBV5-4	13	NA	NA	TGTGCCAGCAGCTTACGATCGAGGAATGAGCAGTTCTTC	CASSLRSRNEQFF
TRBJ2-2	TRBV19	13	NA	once	TGTGCCAGTAGGGGACAGAACACCGGGGAGCTGTTTTTT	CASRGQNTGELFF
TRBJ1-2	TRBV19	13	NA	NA	TGTGCCAGTAGCATGGGACAAAGGGATGGCTACACCTTC	CASSMGQRDGYTF
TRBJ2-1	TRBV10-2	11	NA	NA	TGCGCCAGCAGGACGGAAAGGGGGTCGCTCTTC	CASRTERGSLF
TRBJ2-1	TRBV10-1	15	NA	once	TGCGCCAGCAGTGATGGGTCGGCTATGAGGGATGAGCAGTTCTTC	CASSDGSAMRDEQFF
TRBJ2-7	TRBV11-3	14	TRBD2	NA	TGTGCCAGCAGCTTAGAGGCGGGAGCGTACGAGCAGTACTTC	CASSLEAGAYEQYF
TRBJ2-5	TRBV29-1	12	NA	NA	TGCAGCGTTGATCGGAGTCAAGAGACCCAGTACTTC	CSVDRSQETQYF
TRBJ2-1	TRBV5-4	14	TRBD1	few	TGTGCCAGCAGAGGCGACAGGGCGAACAATGAGCAGTTCTTC	CASRGDRANNEQFF
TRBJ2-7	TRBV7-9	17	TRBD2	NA	TGTGCCAGCAGCTACCCGAGGACTAGCGGGAAGACCTACGAGCAGTACTTC	CASSYPRTSGKTYEQYF
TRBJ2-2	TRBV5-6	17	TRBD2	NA	TGTGCCAGCAGCTTGATAGGTCTAGCGGAGAACACCGGGGAGCTGTTTTTT	CASSLIGLAENTGELFF
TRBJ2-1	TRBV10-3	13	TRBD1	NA	TGTGCCATCACCAGACAGGGATTCGGCGAGCAGTTCTTC	CAITRQGFGEQFF
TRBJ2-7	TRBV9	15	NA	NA	TGTGCCAGCAGCGTAGCTTCAGGGCTATCCTACGAGCAGTACTTC	CASSVASGLSYEQYF
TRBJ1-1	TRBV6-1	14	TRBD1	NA	TGTGCCAGCAGTAAGGCCGGGACAGGGTCGGGAGCTTTCTTT	CASSKAGTGSGAFF
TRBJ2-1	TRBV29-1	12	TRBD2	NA	TGCAGCGTTGGGGACTACCACAATGAGCAGTTCTTC	CSVGDYHNEQFF
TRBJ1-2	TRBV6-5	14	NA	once	TGTGCCAGCAGTTACATGCGAACCAACTATGGCTACACCTTC	CASSYMRTNYGYTF
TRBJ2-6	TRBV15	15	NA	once	TGTGCCACCAGCACCGACAACTCTGGGGCCAACGTCCTGACTTTC	CATSTDNSGANVLTF
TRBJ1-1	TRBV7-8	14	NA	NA	TGTGCCAGCAGCTTCAAACAGGGAGGGACTGAAGCTTTCTTT	CASSFKQGGTEAFF
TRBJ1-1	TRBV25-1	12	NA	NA	TGTGCCAGCAGACAGGCCAACACTGAAGCTTTCTTT	CASRQANTEAFF
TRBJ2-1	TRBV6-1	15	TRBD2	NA	TGTGCCAGCATAGATCGGCTAGCGGGAGGAAATGAGCAGTTCTTC	CASIDRLAGGNEQFF
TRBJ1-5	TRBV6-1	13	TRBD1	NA	TGTGCCAGCAGTGGACAGGGAGGTCAGCCCCAGCATTTT	CASSGQGGQPQHF
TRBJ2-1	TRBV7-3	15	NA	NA	TGTGCCAGCAGCTTAGACGGGAGCTCCTACAATGAGCAGTTCTTC	CASSLDGSSYNEQFF
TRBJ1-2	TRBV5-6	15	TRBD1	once	TGTGCCAGCAGCCCCCCAGGACAGGGTCTTGTTGGCTACACCTTC	CASSPPGQGLVGYTF
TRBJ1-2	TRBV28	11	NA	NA	TGTGCCACCCGCCGGAGCTATGGCTACACCTTC	CATRRSYGYTF
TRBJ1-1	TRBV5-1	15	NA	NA	TGCGCCAGCAGCTTGGGGGGGCAGGCCAACACTGAAGCTTTCTTT	CASSLGGQANTEAFF
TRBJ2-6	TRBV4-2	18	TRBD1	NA	TGTGCCAGCAGCCAAGCCGGGACAGGGGGCGCTGGGGCCAACGTCCTGACTTTC	CASSQAGTGGAGANVLTF
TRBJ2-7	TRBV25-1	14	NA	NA	TGTGCCAGCAGTGACACTAGTAGCTCCTACGAGCAGTACTTC	CASSDTSSSYEQYF
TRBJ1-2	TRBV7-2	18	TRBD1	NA	TGTGCCAGCAGCCCCCAGGGGGGTGGTGGGTGGTCCGGGGGTGGCTACACCTTC	CASSPQGGGGWSGGGYTF
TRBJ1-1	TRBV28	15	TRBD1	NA	TGTGCCAGCAGTCTCAATTACAGGGGGCGCGGTGAAGCTTTCTTT	CASSLNYRGRGEAFF
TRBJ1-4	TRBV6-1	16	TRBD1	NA	TGTGCCAGCAGTGCCGGGACAGGCACAACTAATGAAAAACTGTTTTTT	CASSAGTGTTNEKLFF
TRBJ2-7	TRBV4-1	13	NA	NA	TGCGCCAGCAGCCAGTGGAGCGGGTACGAGCAGTACTTC	CASSQWSGYEQYF
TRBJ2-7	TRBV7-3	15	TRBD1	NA	TGTGCCAGCAGCTTAAGTGGGACAGGCCGCTACGAGCAGTACTTC	CASSLSGTGRYEQYF
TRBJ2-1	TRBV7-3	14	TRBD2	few	TGTGCCAGCAGCTTTCAAGCGGGATACAATGAGCAGTTCTTC	CASSFQAGYNEQFF
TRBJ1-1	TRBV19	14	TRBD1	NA	TGTGCCAGTAGTATAGCCGGGACAGTCAGTGAAGCTTTCTTT	CASSIAGTVSEAFF
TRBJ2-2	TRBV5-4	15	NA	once	TGTGCCAGCAGCTTGGGGTCGGGTGACACCGGGGAGCTGTTTTTT	CASSLGSGDTGELFF
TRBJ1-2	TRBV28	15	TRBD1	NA	TGTGCCAGCAGTTTATTGAGGGGACAGACGCCCGGCTACACCTTC	CASSLLRGQTPGYTF
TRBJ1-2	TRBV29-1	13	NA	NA	TGCAGCGTTGAAGATCGCGGGGAGGCTGGCTACACCTTC	CSVEDRGEAGYTF
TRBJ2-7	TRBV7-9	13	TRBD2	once	TGTTCCAGCAGCATTAGCGGGAGTAACGAGCAGTACTTC	CSSSISGSNEQYF
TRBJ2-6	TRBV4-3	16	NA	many	TGCGCCAGCAGCCAAGAGACAGGCTCTGGGGCCAACGTCCTGACTTTC	CASSQETGSGANVLTF